The next 29 T cell receptor beta chains were all read from a single sample in a study of blood T cell repertoires in COVID-19. Some clones are missing from TCRdb's copy, which holds only in-frame ones; the method was immunoSEQ multiplex PCR. Of around 120,000 clones listed, roughly four fifths are singletons. The source material was peripheral blood. These receptors were obtained from a middle-aged man with acute or convalescent COVID-19.

The chain couples TRBV10-3 to TRBJ2-7; 7 nucleotides align to TRBD1. This CDR3 region has 14 residues. J gave up 0 bases and V 7 bases, and 6 bases lay outside the gene matches. Germline V CDR1 and CDR2: ENHRY, SYGVKD. The CDR3, as DNA: TGTGCCATCAATGACAGGGTTAACTCCTACGAGCAGTACTTC. This codes for CAINDRVNSYEQYF.

The chain employs TRBV9 and TRBJ1-2, with TRBD1 identical over 7 bases. The CDR3 covers 15 residues. V lost 0 bases and J lost 3; bases outside the gene matches: 5. Germline loops: CDR1 SGDLS, CDR2 YYNGEE. The CDR3 DNA sequence: TGTGCCAGCAGCGTAGGCGCAGGGGGGCACTATGGCTACACCTTC. Protein sequence: CASSVGAGGHYGYTF.

In DNA, the CDR3 is TGTGCCTGGACCCCGGGTACAGGGCGGGCTTTCTTT. It is translated as CAWTPGTGRAFF. The chain combines TRBV30 with TRBJ1-1; TRBD1 might be the D (6 bases). Germline-derived CDR1 and CDR2 are GTSNPN and SVGIG (reference sequence). V shed 4 bases and J shed 11 bases, with 17 bases lying between them. The CDR3 loop spans 12 amino acids.

V gene TRBV9 combines with J gene TRBJ2-7; the D is unclear. The ends were cut back, 0 bases at V and 0 bases at J, with 10 bases in the middle. The CDR3 extends over 15 amino acids. The germline gives CDR1 SGDLS, CDR2 YYNGEE. CDR3 amino acids: CASSVGLASSYEQYF. CDR3 sequence (DNA): TGTGCCAGCAGCGTAGGACTGGCGAGCTCCTACGAGCAGTACTTC.

This clone has a handful of counts. The J gene is TRBJ1-1, the V gene TRBV7-9, with TRBD1 matching 7 bases. CDR1 SEHNR and CDR2 FQNEAQ come from the germline V gene (reference sequence). Trimming cost V 3 bases and J 1 base; bases outside gene matches: 2. The CDR3 is made up of 14 amino acids. The CDR3 sequence: CASSFGQENTEAFF. For the CDR3, the DNA is TGTGCCAGCAGCTTCGGACAGGAGAACACTGAAGCTTTCTTT.

The chain joins TRBV4-1 to TRBJ2-3; 12 bases are a match to TRBD2. The CDR3 totals 17 residues. Per germline, CDR1 MGHRA and CDR2 YSYEKL. Losses at the gene ends were 3 bases for V and 7 bases for J; bases not matched to a gene: 11. CDR3 residues: CASSHESSGGAFNTQYF. The CDR3 DNA is TGCGCCAGCAGCCACGAATCTAGCGGGGGGGCTTTCAATACGCAGTATTTT.

This chain joins TRBV27 and TRBJ2-6, with D possibly being TRBD2 (6 bases). The CDR3 extends over 15 amino acids. Germline lookup yields CDR1 MNHEY and CDR2 SMNVEV (reference sequence). Trimming took off 5 bases at V and 0 bases at J, with 8 bases between the two ends. CDR3 amino acids: CASSGRTSGANVLTF. The DNA for the CDR3 is TGTGCCAGCAGTGGGAGGACCTCTGGGGCCAACGTCCTGACTTTC.

V and J are TRBV3-1 (or the pseudogene TRBV3-2) and TRBJ2-3, with 7 bases that match TRBD2. With V trimmed by 0 bases and J by 5 bases, 5 bases remained unmatched. Looked up from germline, CDR1 is LGHDT and CDR2 is YNNKEL (reference sequence). The CDR3 runs to 15 residues. CDR3 residues: CASSQDPLAEDTQYF. The CDR3 bases are TGTGCCAGCAGCCAAGATCCCCTAGCGGAAGATACGCAGTATTTT.

V gene TRBV5-1 combines with J gene TRBJ1-2, with 7 bases that match TRBD1. Germline V CDR1 and CDR2: SGHRS, YFSETQ. After removal of 4 bases from V and 7 bases from J, the junction contained 10 bases not matched to a gene. The CDR3 is 14 amino acids. CDR3 coding DNA: TGCGCCAGCAGCCCCGACAGGGTTTGGGGTGGCTACACCTTC. It specifies CASSPDRVWGGYTF.

By proportion, this clone is medium-sized. V usage is TRBV7-9 and J usage is TRBJ1-1; TRBD1 aligns across 8 bases. The germline V gene encodes CDR1 SEHNR and CDR2 FQNEAQ (reference sequence). CDR3 length equals 16 residues. With 3 bases clipped from V and 3 bases from J, the junction kept 9 bases outside the gene matches. In DNA form, the CDR3 reads TGTGCCAGCAGCTTGACAGGGGTTTCTTTTGACACTGAAGCTTTCTTT. It specifies CASSLTGVSFDTEAFF.

This chain joins TRBV7-2 and TRBJ1-1; D remains ambiguous. Germline V gene lookup returns CDR1 SGHTA and CDR2 FQGNSA. CDR3 length equals 12 residues. Deletions cut 3 bases from V and 5 bases from J, with 7 bases between. The CDR3 region is CASSFPVTEAFF. Here the CDR3 DNA reads TGTGCCAGCAGCTTCCCCGTGACTGAAGCTTTCTTT.

V gene TRBV3-1 (or the pseudogene TRBV3-2) combines with J gene TRBJ2-4; 7 bases agree with TRBD2. Germline V gene data show CDR1 as LGHDT and CDR2 as YNNKEL (reference sequence). The CDR3 runs to 17 residues. Trimming took 1 base from V and 3 from J; bases not matched to a gene: 9. The CDR3, as DNA: TGTGCCAGCAGCCAAGGGGGCGGGGGTTTGATCAAAAACATTCAGTACTTC. It translates to CASSQGGGGLIKNIQYF.

The chain carries TRBV7-9 and TRBJ2-3, with 12 bases that match TRBD1. The germline V gene encodes CDR1 SEHNR and CDR2 FQNEAQ (reference sequence). The CDR3 has 18 amino acids. V gave up 4 bases and J gave up 0 bases; unmatched junction bases: 8. The CDR3 DNA reads TGTGCCAGCAGCTCCAGGGACAGGGGGCCCAGTAGCACAGATACGCAGTATTTT. This sequence encodes CASSSRDRGPSSTDTQYF.

The CDR3 reads CASSFGASPTDTQYF. CDR3 coding DNA: TGTGCCAGCAGCTTTGGAGCCTCCCCCACAGATACGCAGTATTTT. J is TRBJ2-3 and V is TRBV5-4; D ambiguous. V lost 2 bases to trimming and J lost 2 bases, with 12 bases between them. This CDR3 has 15 residues. Germline V CDR1 and CDR2: SGHNT, YYREEE (reference sequence).

The chain links TRBV10-3 to TRBJ1-4; D gene ambiguous. This CDR3 has 13 residues. V gave up 4 bases and J gave up 4 bases, with 7 bases separating them. Germline values: CDR1 ENHRY, CDR2 SYGVKD. CDR3 residues: CAISGADNEKLFF. CDR3 sequence (DNA): TGTGCCATCAGTGGGGCAGATAATGAAAAACTGTTTTTT.

The CDR3 nucleotides read TGTGCCAGCAGCTTTCGTGGACTAGCGGGAGATTGGTCCTACGAGCAGTACTTC. Translating gives CASSFRGLAGDWSYEQYF. The V gene is TRBV11-2, the J gene TRBJ2-7; 13 nucleotides align to TRBD2. Germline V CDR1 and CDR2: SGHAT, FQNNGV. The J segment lost 1 base and the V segment lost 3 bases, leaving 9 bases of the junction unmatched. CDR3 length equals 18 residues.

This rearrangement joins TRBV19 to TRBJ1-5, with D unresolved. The CDR3 spans 15 residues. V shed 3 bases and J shed 2 bases, with 11 bases lying between them. Looked up from germline, CDR1 is LNHDA and CDR2 is SQIVND (reference sequence). CDR3 in amino acids: CASSIRLGGNQPQHF. The CDR3 DNA reads TGTGCCAGTAGTATTCGGCTAGGAGGCAATCAGCCCCAGCATTTT.

The rearrangement uses TRBV21-1 and TRBJ1-2. TRBV21-1 is flagged as a pseudogene. The CDR3 consists of 13 residues. The CDR3 sequence is CASRSLANYGYTF. The CDR3 coding sequence is TGTGCCAGCCGGTCGCTAGCTAACTATGGCTACACCTTC.

In its sample, this clone was seen once. This rearrangement joins TRBV29-1 to TRBJ1-1; TRBD1 might be the D (6 bases). Looked up from germline, CDR1 is SQVTM and CDR2 is ANQGSEA. The CDR3 consists of 13 residues. Between the trimmed V and J ends, which lost 6 bases and 5 bases, there was a span of 16 bases. The CDR3 loop reads CSVPNPTGTEAFF. In DNA form, the CDR3 reads TGCAGCGTCCCGAACCCCACAGGGACTGAAGCTTTCTTT.

The CDR3 DNA reads as TGTGCCAGCAGTTACGGGGGGGCTAATTCACCCCTCCACTTT. Translating gives CASSYGGANSPLHF. The rearrangement uses TRBV6-5 and TRBJ1-6; weak D call: TRBD1 (6 bases). This CDR3 is built from 14 residues. V lost 2 bases and J 6 bases, leaving 8 bases between the germline ends. CDR1 MNHEY and CDR2 SVGAGI come from the germline V gene.

This sequence joins TRBV2 and TRBJ1-5; weak D call: TRBD1 (5 bases). Per the germline V gene, CDR1 is SNHLY and CDR2 is FYNNEI. Trimming stripped 5 bases from V and 7 bases from J, with 18 bases between. The CDR3 is 15 residues long. The CDR3 is CASSMERAGIQPQHF. DNA of the CDR3: TGTGCCAGCAGTATGGAGCGGGCAGGGATACAGCCCCAGCATTTT.

This chain connects TRBV9 to TRBJ2-5, with a tentative D call TRBD2 (5 bases). Germline CDR1 SGDLS, CDR2 YYNGEE. The CDR3 spans 17 residues. The V end was cut by 0 bases, the J end by 1 base, with 16 bases between. The CDR3: CASSVAPSPAGQETQYF. In nucleotides, the CDR3 is TGTGCCAGCAGCGTAGCCCCCTCCCCCGCGGGCCAAGAGACCCAGTACTTC.

The chain combines TRBV19 with TRBJ2-3; possibly TRBD2 for D (5 bases). The CDR3 has 15 amino acids. The V gene's germline CDR1 is LNHDA and CDR2 SQIVND (reference sequence). V lost 3 bases and J 6 bases, leaving 16 bases between the germline ends. CDR3 protein: CASSIGYRGRDTQYF. The DNA for the CDR3 is TGTGCCAGTAGTATTGGCTACCGGGGTCGTGATACGCAGTATTTT.

This chain links TRBV6-5 with TRBJ1-6; 10 bases fit TRBD1. Trimming cost V 8 bases and J 7 bases; bases outside gene matches: 5. The CDR3 runs to 14 residues. The germline V gene has CDR1 MNHEY and CDR2 SVGAGI. The CDR3 loop reads CASVRDRGNSPLHF. DNA for the CDR3: TGTGCCAGCGTTCGGGACAGGGGCAATTCACCCCTCCACTTT.

V usage is TRBV18 and J usage is TRBJ2-7, with D perhaps TRBD1 (6 bases). CDR3 length: 15 amino acids. Germline CDR1 is KGHSH and CDR2 is LQKENI. V shed 4 bases and J shed 2 bases, with 15 bases lying between them. CDR3 nucleotide sequence: TGTGCCAGCTCACGGGACAAAACACCTCCCTACGAGCAGTACTTC. It encodes CASSRDKTPPYEQYF.

The rearrangement links TRBV19 to TRBJ2-7; 8 nucleotides match TRBD1. The germline V gene encodes CDR1 LNHDA and CDR2 SQIVND (reference sequence). CDR3 size: 14 residues. Trimming took 5 bases from V and 0 from J; bases not matched to a gene: 3. The DNA for the CDR3 is TGTGCCAGTAGTGTGGACAGGGCCTCCTACGAGCAGTACTTC. It specifies CASSVDRASYEQYF.

This sequence joins TRBV4-1 and TRBJ1-5; 7 bases match TRBD1. The CDR3 has 15 residues. Trimming took 5 bases from V and 5 from J; bases not matched to a gene: 9. Germline V lookup: CDR1 MGHRA, CDR2 YSYEKL. The CDR3 spells CASSYSDRRDQPQHF. The CDR3 nucleotides are TGCGCCAGCAGCTACTCGGACAGGAGGGATCAGCCCCAGCATTTT.

Concerning this clone itself: The germline gene is not matched at one end of the junction; a read error may be the cause. The genes are TRBV6-1 and TRBJ2-7; D is perhaps TRBD1 (6 bases). CDR1 is MNHNS, CDR2 SASEGT, per germline. The CDR3 contains 12 residues. CDR3 in amino acids: CASSEVPGTSRF. DNA for the CDR3: TGTGCCAGCAGTGAAGTCCCCGGGACAAGTCGCTTC.

As to this clone: An end of the junction does not agree with germline; a read error may underlie this. The chain carries TRBV7-9 and TRBJ2-5; 12 positions agree with TRBD2. The CDR3 runs 15 residues. CDR1 and CDR2 from the germline V gene are SEHNR and FQNEAQ (reference sequence). The CDR3 spells CASSLAGGYQETQYF. For the CDR3, the DNA is TGTGCCAGCAGCCTAGCGGGGGGGTACCAAGAGACCCAGTACTTC.